This TCR beta chain was recorded in a study of blood T cell repertoires in COVID-19. Study as a whole: T cells, B-cell-depleted T cells, or PBMCs supplied cDNA or gDNA.

Assay used: immunoSEQ multiplex PCR; TCRdb lists only in-frame clones, some missing. The table has tens of thousands of clones, 65% to 85% seen once. Germline assignment: CDR1 SGHRS and CDR2 YFSETQ. The germline V and J ends were trimmed by 4 bases and 4 bases, with 17 bases remaining between them. The CDR3 has 15 residues. This TCR came from a man of 80 years or more with COVID-19, enrolled during active disease. V and J are TRBV5-1 and TRBJ2-5; tentative D call: TRBD1 (6 bases). Sequenced material: peripheral blood. CDR3 sequence reads: CASSPDRGLGETQYF. The CDR3 coding sequence is TGCGCCAGCAGCCCGGATAGGGGGTTGGGAGAGACCCAGTACTTC. The variable domain in full, with the rest retrieved from reference TRBV5-1 and TRBJ2-5, is KAGVTQTPRYLIKTRGQQVTLSCSPISGHRSVSWYQQTPGQGLQFLFEYFSETQRNKGNFPGRFSGRQFSNSRSEMNVSTLELGDSALYLCASSPDRGLGETQYFGPGTRLLVL.